This TCR beta chain was captured by sequencing in a study of shared clonotypes between healthy human individuals. General study results and limits: Sharing of clonotypes among donors was expected to vary with sequencing depth.

Only in-frame clones appear in the TCRdb table, and some are missing; sequencing was by immunoSEQ multiplex PCR. Of fewer than 650,000 clones detected, roughly four fifths appear once; the ten largest clones hold over 10%. V was pared by 6 bases and J by 5 bases, with 17 bases of the junction left unmatched. From germline, CDR1 is MNHEY and CDR2 SMNVEV (reference sequence). The CDR3 consists of 17 residues. In regard to this clone: The antigen is undetermined.

The J gene is TRBJ2-5, the V gene TRBV27, with 8 bases matching TRBD1. This TCR came from a woman between 40 and 55 years old in good health. Some clones in this sample may be carry-over from other donors' samples. Sequenced sample: PBMCs. For the CDR3, the DNA is TGTGCCAGCAGCCCAGGGTCGGGACAGGTTACAAGGGAGACCCAGTACTTC. It yields the protein CASSPGSGQVTRETQYF.